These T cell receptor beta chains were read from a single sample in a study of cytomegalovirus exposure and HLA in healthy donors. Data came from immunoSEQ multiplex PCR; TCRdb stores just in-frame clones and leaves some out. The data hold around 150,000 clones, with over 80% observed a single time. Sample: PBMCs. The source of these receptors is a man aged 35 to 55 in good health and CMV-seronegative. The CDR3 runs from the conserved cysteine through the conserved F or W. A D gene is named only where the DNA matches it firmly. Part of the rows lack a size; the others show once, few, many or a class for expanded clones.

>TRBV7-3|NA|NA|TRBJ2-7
TGTGCCAGCAGCTTAGGGGGCGGATACGAGCAGTACTTC
CASSLGGGYEQYF
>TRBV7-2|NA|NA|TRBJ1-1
TGTGCCAGCAGCTTGCGGGTGATGAACACTGAAGCTTTCTTT
CASSLRVMNTEAFF
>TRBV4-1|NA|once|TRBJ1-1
TGCGCCAGCAGCCAAGATAGAGGAAACACTGAAGCTTTCTTT
CASSQDRGNTEAFF
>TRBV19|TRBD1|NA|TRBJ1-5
TGTGCCAGTAGTATCTCCCTTGGCGACAGGGGCAATCAGCCCCAGCATTTT
CASSISLGDRGNQPQHF
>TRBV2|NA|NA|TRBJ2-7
TGTGCCAGCACCTCGGGGTCCTACGAGCAGTACTTC
CASTSGSYEQYF
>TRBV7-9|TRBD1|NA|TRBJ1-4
TGTGCCAGCAGCTTAGCGGTTCGACAGGGGGATGAAAAACTGTTTTTT
CASSLAVRQGDEKLFF
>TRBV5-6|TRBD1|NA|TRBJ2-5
TGTGCCAGCAGTCGGACAGGGTGGCTAGCCCGGGAGACCCAGTACTTC
CASSRTGWLARETQYF
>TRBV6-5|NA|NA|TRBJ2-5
TGTGCCAGCAGTTACAGGGGGGGGACCCAGTACTTC
CASSYRGGTQYF
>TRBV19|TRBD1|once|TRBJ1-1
TGTGCCAGTACCAGGGACAGTTGGAACACTGAAGCTTTCTTT
CASTRDSWNTEAFF
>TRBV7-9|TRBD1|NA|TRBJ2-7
TGTTCCAGCAGCCCCGTAGCCGGGACAGTCTCCTACGAGCAGTACTTC
CSSSPVAGTVSYEQYF
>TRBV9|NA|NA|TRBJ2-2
TGTGCCAGCAGCGTATCGACTGGAGAAGGCACCGGGGAGCTGTTTTTT
CASSVSTGEGTGELFF
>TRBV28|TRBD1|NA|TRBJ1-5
TGTGCCAGCAGTTTAGAGGGGACAGGGGCTTTTAGCAATCAGCCCCAGCATTTT
CASSLEGTGAFSNQPQHF
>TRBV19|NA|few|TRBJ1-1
TGTGCCAGTACCCGGGGAGGCGACACTGAAGCTTTCTTT
CASTRGGDTEAFF
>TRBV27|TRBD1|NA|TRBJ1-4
TGTGCCAGCAGTTTACCCTCAGGGGGCAAATGGATTGAAAAACTGTTTTTT
CASSLPSGGKWIEKLFF
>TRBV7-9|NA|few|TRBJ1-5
TGTGCCAGCAGCTTAGCGGCGGCAGATCAGCCCCAGCATTTT
CASSLAAADQPQHF
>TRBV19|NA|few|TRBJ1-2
TGTGCCAGTAGTATCACGGGTATCGACTATGGCTACACCTTC
CASSITGIDYGYTF
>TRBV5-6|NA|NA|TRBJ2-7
TGTGCCAGCAGCTCGACATACTACGAGCAGTACTTC
CASSSTYYEQYF